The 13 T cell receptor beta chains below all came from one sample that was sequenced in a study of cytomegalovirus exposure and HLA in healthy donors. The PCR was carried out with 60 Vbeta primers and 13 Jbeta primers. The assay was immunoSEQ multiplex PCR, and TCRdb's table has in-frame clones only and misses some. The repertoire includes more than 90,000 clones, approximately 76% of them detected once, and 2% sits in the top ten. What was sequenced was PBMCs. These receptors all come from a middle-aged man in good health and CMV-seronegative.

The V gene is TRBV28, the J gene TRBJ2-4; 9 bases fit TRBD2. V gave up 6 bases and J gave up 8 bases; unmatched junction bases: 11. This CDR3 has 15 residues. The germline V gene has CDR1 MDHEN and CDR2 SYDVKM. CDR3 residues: CASSGSGRVGDIQYF. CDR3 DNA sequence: TGTGCCAGCAGCGGTAGCGGGAGAGTAGGGGACATTCAGTACTTC.

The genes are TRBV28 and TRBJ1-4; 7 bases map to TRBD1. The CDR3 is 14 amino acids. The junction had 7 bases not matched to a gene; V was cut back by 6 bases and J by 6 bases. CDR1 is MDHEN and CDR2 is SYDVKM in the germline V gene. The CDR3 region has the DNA TGTGCCAGCAGACACCGGGACAGCCATGAAAAACTGTTTTTT. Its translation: CASRHRDSHEKLFF.

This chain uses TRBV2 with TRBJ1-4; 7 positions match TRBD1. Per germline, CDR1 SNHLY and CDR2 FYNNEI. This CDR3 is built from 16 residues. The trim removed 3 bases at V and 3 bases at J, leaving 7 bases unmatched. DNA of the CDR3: TGTGCCAGCAGTGAGTGGACAGGTCGATCTAATGAAAAACTGTTTTTT. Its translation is CASSEWTGRSNEKLFF.

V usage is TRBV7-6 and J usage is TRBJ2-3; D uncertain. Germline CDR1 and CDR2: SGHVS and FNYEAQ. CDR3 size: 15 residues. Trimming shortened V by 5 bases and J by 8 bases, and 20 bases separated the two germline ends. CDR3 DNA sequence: TGTGCCAGCAGCCCGTACGATAATCCCAGATTTACGCAGTATTTT. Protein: CASSPYDNPRFTQYF.

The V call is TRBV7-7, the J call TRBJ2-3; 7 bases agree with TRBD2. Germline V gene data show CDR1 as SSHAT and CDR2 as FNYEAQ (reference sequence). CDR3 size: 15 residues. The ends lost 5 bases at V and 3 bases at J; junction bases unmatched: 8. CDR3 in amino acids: CASSRTSAPTDTQYF. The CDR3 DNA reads TGTGCCAGCAGCAGGACTAGTGCGCCTACAGATACGCAGTATTTT.

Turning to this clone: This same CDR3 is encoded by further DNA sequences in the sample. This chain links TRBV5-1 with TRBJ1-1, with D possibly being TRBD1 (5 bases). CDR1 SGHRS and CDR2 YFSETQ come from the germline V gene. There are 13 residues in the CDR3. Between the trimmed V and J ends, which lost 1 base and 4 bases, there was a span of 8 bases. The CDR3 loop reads CASSLLGGTEAFF. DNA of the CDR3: TGCGCCAGCAGCTTGCTGGGGGGCACTGAAGCTTTCTTT.

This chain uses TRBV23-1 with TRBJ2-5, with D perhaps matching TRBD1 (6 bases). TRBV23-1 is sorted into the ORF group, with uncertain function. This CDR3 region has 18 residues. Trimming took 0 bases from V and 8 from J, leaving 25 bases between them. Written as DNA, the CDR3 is TGCGCCAGCAGTCAATCGATGAAAAAAGCCGTCAGGACAGTAACCCAGTACTTC. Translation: CASSQSMKKAVRTVTQYF.

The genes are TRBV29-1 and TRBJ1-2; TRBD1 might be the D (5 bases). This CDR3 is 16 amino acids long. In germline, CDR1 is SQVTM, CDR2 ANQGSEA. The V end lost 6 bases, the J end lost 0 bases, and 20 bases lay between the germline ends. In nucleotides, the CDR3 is TGCAGCGTCCCCGGATTTCGGGGGATCGCTAACTATGGCTACACCTTC. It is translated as CSVPGFRGIANYGYTF.

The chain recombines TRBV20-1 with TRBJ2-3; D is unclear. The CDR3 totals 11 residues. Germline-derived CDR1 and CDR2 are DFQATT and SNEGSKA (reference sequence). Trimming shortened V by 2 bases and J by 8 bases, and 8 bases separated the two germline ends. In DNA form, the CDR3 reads TGCAGTGCTAGACAGTCGGGTACGCAGTATTTT. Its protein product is CSARQSGTQYF.

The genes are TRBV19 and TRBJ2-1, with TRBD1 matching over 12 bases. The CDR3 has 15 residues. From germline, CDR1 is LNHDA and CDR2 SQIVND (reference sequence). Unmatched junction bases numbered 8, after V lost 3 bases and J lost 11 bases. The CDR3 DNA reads TGTGCCAGTAGTATCGCCGGGACAGGGGGCCCGAAGCAGTTCTTC. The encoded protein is CASSIAGTGGPKQFF. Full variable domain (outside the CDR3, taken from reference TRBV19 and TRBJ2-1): DGGITQSPKYLFRKEGQNVTLSCEQNLNHDAMYWYRQDPGQGLRLIYYSQIVNDFQKGDIAEGYSVSREKKESFPLTVTSAQKNPTAFYLCASSIAGTGGPKQFFGPGTRLTVL.

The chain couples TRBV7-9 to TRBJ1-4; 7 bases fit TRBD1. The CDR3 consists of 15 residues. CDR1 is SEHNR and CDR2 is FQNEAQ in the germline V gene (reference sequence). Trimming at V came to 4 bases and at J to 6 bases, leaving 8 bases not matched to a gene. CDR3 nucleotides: TGTGCCAGCAGCTCGCCGACAGGGAAAGATGAAAAACTGTTTTTT. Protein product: CASSSPTGKDEKLFF.

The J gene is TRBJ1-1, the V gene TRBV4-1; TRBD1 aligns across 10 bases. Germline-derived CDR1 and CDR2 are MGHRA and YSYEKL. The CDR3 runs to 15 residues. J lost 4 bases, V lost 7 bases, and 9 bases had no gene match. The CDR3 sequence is CASTWTGTGATEAFF. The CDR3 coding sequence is TGCGCCAGCACGTGGACGGGGACAGGGGCCACTGAAGCTTTCTTT.

Here the CDR3 DNA reads TGTGCCAGCAGCTTAGAGATGGCAGGCCAAGAAAAACTGTTTTTT. This gives the protein CASSLEMAGQEKLFF. The J gene is TRBJ1-4, the V gene TRBV7-8; D remains ambiguous. The CDR3 contains 15 residues. Trimming removed 1 base from V and 8 bases from J, with 14 bases in between. The germline gives CDR1 SGHVS, CDR2 FQNEAQ.